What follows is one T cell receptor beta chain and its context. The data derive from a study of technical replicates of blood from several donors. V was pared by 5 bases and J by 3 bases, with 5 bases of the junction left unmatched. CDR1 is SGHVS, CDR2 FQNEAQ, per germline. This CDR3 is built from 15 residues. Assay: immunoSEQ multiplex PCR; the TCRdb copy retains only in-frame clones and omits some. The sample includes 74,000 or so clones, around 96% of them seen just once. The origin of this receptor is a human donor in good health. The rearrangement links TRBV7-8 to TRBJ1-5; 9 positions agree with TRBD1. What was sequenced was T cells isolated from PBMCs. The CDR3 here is CASSMDRGINQPQHF. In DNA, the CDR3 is TGTGCCAGCAGCATGGACAGGGGCATCAATCAGCCCCAGCATTTT.